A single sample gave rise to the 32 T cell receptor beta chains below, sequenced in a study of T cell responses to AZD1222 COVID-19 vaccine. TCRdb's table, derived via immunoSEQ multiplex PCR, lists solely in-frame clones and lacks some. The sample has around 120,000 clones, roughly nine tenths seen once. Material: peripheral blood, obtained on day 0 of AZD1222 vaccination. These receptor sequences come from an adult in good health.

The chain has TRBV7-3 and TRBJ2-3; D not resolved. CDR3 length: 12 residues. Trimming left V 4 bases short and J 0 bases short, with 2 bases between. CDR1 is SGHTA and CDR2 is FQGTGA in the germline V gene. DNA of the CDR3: TGTGCCAGCAGCTCGAGCACAGATACGCAGTATTTT. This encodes CASSSSTDTQYF.

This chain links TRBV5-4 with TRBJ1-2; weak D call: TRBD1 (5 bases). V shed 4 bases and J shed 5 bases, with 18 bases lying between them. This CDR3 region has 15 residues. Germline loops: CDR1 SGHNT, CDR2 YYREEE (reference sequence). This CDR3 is CASSPDPDMRYGYTF. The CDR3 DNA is TGTGCCAGCAGCCCCGACCCGGACATGAGATATGGCTACACCTTC.

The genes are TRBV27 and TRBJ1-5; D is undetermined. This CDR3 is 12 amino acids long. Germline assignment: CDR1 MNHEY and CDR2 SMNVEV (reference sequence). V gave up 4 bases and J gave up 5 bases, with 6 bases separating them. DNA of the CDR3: TGTGCCAGCAGTTCCGGATATCAGCCCCAGCATTTT. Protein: CASSSGYQPQHF.

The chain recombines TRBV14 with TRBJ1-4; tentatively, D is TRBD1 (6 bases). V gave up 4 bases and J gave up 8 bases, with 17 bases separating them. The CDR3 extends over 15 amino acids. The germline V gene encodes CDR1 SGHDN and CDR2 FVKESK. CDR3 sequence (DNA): TGTGCCAGCAGCCTAGCAGGGGTGAATTTGGAAAAACTGTTTTTT. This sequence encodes CASSLAGVNLEKLFF.

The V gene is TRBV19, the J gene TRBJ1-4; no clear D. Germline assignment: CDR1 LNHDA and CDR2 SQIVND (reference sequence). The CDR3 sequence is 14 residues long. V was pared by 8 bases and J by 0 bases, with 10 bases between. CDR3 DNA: TGTGCCAGTCGGGCGGTTGCAACTAATGAAAAACTGTTTTTT. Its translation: CASRAVATNEKLFF.

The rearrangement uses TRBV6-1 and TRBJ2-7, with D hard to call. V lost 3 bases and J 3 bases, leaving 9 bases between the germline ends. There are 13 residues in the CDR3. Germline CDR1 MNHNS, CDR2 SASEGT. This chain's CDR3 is CASSEETHYEQYF. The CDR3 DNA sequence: TGTGCCAGCAGTGAGGAGACACACTACGAGCAGTACTTC.

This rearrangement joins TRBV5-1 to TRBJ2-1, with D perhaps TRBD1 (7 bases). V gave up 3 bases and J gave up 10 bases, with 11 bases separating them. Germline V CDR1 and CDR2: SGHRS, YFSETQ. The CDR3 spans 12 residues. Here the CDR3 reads CASSSGGREQFF. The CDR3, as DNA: TGCGCCAGCAGCTCAGGGGGGCGGGAGCAGTTCTTC. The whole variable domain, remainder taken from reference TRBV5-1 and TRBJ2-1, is KAGVTQTPRYLIKTRGQQVTLSCSPISGHRSVSWYQQTPGQGLQFLFEYFSETQRNKGNFPGRFSGRQFSNSRSEMNVSTLELGDSALYLCASSSGGREQFFGPGTRLTVL.

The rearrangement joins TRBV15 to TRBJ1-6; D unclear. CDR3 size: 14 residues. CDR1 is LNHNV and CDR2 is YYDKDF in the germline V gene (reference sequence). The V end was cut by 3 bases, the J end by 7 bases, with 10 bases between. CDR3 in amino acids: CATSRGKPNSPLHF. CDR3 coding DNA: TGTGCCACCAGCAGGGGAAAACCAAATTCACCCCTCCACTTT.

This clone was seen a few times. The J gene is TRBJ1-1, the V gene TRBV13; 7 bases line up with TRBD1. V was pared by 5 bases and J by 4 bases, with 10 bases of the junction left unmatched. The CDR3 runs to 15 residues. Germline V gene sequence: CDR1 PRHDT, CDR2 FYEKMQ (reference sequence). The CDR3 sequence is CASSPRVAGGTEAFF. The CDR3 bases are TGTGCCAGCAGCCCCAGGGTGGCAGGGGGCACTGAAGCTTTCTTT. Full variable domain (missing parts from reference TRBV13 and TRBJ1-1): AAGVIQSPRHLIKEKRETATLKCYPIPRHDTVYWYQQGPGQDPQFLISFYEKMQSDKGSIPDRFSAQQFSDYHSELNMSSLELGDSALYFCASSPRVAGGTEAFFGQGTRLTVV.

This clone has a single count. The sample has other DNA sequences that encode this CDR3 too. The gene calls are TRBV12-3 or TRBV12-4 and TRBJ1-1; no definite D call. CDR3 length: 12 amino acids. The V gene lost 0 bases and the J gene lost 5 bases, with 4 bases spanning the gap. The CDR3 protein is CASSLAVTEAFF. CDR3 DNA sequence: TGTGCCAGCAGTTTAGCAGTTACTGAAGCTTTCTTT.

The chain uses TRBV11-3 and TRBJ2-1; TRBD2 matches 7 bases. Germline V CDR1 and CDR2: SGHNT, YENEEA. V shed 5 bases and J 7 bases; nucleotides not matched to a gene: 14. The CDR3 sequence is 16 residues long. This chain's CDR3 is CASSLSRAGARNEQFF. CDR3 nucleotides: TGTGCCAGCAGCCTAAGTCGCGCGGGAGCCAGGAATGAGCAGTTCTTC.

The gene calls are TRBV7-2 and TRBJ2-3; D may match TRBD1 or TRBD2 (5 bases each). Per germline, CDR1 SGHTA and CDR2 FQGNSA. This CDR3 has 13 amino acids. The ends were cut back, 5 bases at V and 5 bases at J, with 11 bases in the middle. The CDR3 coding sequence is TGTGCCAGCAGCCGCGCGAGGGGAGATACGCAGTATTTT. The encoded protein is CASSRARGDTQYF.

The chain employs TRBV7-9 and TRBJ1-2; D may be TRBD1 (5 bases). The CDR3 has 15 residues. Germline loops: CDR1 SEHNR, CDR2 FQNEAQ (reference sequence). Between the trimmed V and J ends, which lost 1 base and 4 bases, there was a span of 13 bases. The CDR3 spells CASSLGVAGSYGYTF. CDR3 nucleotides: TGTGCCAGCAGCTTAGGTGTTGCAGGGTCCTATGGCTACACCTTC.

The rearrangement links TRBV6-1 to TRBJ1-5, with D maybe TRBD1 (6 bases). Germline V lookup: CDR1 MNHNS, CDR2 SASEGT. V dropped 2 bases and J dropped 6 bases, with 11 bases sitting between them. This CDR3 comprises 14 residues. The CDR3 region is CASSEYTGRQPQHF. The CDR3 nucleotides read TGTGCCAGCAGTGAATATACAGGGCGTCAGCCCCAGCATTTT.

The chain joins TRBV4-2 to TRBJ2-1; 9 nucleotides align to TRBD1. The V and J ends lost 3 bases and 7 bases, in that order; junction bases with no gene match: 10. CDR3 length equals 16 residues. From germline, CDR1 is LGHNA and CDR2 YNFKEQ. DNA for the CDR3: TGTGCCAGCAGCCACTTTACCGGGACAGGGTTGAATGAGCAGTTCTTC. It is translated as CASSHFTGTGLNEQFF.

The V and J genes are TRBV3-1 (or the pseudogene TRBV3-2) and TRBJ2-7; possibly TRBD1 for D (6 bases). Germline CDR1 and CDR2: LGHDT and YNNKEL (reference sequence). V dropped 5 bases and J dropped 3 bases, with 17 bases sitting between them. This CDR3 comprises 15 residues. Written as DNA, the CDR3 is TGTGCCAGCAGCTTAGATAGACAGGCGATCTACGAGCAGTACTTC. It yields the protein CASSLDRQAIYEQYF.

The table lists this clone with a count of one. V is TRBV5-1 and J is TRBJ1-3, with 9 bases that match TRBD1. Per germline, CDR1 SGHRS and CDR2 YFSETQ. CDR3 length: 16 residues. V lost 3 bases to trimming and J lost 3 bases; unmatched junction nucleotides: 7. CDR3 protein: CASSWTGEMGGNTIYF. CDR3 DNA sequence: TGCGCCAGCAGCTGGACAGGGGAGATGGGTGGAAACACCATATATTTT.

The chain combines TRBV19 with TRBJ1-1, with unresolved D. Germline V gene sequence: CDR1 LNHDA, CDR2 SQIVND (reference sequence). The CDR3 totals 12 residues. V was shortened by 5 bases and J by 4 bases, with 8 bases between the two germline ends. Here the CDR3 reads CASSWGSTEAFF. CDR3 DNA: TGTGCCAGTAGTTGGGGTTCCACTGAAGCTTTCTTT.

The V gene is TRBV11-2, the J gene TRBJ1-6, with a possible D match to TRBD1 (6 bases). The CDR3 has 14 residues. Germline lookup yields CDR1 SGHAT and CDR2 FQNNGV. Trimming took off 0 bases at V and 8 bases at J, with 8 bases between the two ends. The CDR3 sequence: CASSLDRGYSPLHF. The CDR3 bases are TGTGCCAGCAGCTTAGACAGGGGATATTCACCCCTCCACTTT. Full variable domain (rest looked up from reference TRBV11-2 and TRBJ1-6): EAGVAQSPRYKIIEKRQSVAFWCNPISGHATLYWYQQILGQGPKLLIQFQNNGVVDDSQLPKDRFSAERLKGVDSTLKIQPAKLEDSAVYLCASSLDRGYSPLHFGNGTRLTVT.

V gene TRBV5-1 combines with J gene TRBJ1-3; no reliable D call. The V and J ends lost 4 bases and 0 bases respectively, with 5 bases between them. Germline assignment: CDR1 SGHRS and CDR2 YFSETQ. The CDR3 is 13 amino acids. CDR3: CASSPDSGNTIYF. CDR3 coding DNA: TGCGCCAGCAGCCCCGACTCTGGAAACACCATATATTTT.

CDR3 nucleotide sequence: TGCGCCAGCAGCTCGGGACAAGTGAATACGCAGTATTTT. It codes for CASSSGQVNTQYF. The gene calls are TRBV5-1 and TRBJ2-3; maybe TRBD1 (6 bases). Trimming removed 3 bases from V and 7 bases from J, with 12 bases in between. Germline lookup yields CDR1 SGHRS and CDR2 YFSETQ. This CDR3 spans 13 amino acids.

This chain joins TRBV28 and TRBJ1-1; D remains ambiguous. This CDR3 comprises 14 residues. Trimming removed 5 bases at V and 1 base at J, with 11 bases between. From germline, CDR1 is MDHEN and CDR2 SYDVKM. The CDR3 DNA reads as TGTGCCAGCAGTCGCCCTCAACGGAACACTGAAGCTTTCTTT. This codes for CASSRPQRNTEAFF.

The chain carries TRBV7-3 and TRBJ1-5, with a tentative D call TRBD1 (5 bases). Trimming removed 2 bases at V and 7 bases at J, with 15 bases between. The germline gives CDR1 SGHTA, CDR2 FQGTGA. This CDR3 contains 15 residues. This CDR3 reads CASSLFRGRRQPQHF. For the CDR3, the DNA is TGTGCCAGCAGCTTATTTAGGGGTCGAAGGCAGCCCCAGCATTTT.

In nucleotides, the CDR3 is TGTGCCAGCAGTGAACTAGCGGGGGCCTTTGATACGCAGTATTTT. Protein: CASSELAGAFDTQYF. J is TRBJ2-3 and V is TRBV6-4; 11 bases agree with TRBD2. Germline V gene sequence: CDR1 MRHNA, CDR2 SNTAGT. V was pared by 3 bases and J by 6 bases, with 5 bases of the junction left unmatched. The CDR3 runs 15 residues.

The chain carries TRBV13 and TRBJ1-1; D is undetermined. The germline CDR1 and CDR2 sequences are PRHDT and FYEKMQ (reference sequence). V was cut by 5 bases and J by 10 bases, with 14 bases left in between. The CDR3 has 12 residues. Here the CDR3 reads CASSRTPPGAFF. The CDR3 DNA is TGTGCCAGCAGCCGAACCCCTCCGGGAGCTTTCTTT.

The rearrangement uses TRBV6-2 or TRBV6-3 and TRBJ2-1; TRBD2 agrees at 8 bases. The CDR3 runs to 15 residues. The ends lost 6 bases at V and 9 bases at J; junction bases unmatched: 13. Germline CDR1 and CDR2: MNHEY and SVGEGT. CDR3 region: CASSNSGGLFREQFF. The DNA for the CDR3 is TGTGCCAGCAGCAACAGCGGGGGCCTATTCCGTGAGCAGTTCTTC.

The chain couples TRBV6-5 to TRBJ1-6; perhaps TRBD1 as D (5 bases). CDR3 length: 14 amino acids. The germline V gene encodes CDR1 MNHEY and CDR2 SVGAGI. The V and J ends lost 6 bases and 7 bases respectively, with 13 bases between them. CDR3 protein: CASSAGGRNSPLHF. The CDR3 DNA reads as TGTGCCAGCAGCGCCGGGGGTAGGAATTCACCCCTCCACTTT.

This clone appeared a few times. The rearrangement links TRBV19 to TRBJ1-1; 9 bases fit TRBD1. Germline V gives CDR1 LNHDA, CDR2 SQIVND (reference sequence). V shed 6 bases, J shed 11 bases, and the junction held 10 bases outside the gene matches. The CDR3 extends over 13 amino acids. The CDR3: CASSAPGQGRAFF. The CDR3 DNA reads TGTGCCAGTAGCGCCCCGGGACAGGGACGGGCTTTCTTT.

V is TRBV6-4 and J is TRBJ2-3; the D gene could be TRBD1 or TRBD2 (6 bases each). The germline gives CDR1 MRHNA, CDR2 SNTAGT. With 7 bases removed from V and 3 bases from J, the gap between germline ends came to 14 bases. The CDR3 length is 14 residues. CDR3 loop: CASKGGEETDTQYF. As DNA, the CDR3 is TGTGCCAGCAAGGGGGGTGAAGAAACAGATACGCAGTATTTT.

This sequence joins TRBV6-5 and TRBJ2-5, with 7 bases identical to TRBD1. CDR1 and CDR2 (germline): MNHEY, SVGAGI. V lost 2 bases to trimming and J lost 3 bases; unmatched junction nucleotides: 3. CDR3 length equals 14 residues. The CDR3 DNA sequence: TGTGCCAGCAGTTACCCGGGACAGAAAGAGACCCAGTACTTC. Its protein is CASSYPGQKETQYF.

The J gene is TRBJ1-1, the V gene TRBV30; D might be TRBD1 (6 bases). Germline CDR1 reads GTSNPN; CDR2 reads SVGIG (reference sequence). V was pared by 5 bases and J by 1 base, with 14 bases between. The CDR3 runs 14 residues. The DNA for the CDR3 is TGTGCCTGGCGGGGGGCAGGTAAGAACACTGAAGCTTTCTTT. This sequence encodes CAWRGAGKNTEAFF.

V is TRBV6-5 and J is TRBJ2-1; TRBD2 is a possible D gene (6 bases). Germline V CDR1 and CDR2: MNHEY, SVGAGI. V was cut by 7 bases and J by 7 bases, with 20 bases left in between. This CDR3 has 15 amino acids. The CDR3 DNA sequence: TGTGCCAGCACCAACGGGGGTAGGGTGGGTAATGAGCAGTTCTTC. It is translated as CASTNGGRVGNEQFF.